Listed here are 9 T cell receptor beta chains from one sample, sequenced in a study of T-cell reconstitution after alpha-beta-depleted transplantation in children. The TCRbeta library was prepared with unique molecular identifiers. Each CDR3 protein gets one entry after TCRdb re-called the PCR reads with MiXCR. Among fewer than 250,000 distinct CDR3 sequences listed, approximately 17% were seen once. The source was PBMCs, mostly from graft donor cells, collected 360 days after TCRalphabeta/CD19-depleted stem cell transplant. These receptors were collected from a male patient between 2 and 15 years old who had a stem cell transplant for acute lymphoblastic leukemia, so the T cells may come from the graft donor.

The chain is built from TRBV7-9 and TRBJ2-5; no clear D gene. V shed 4 bases and J shed 9 bases, with 9 bases lying between them. The CDR3 length is 11 residues. Germline CDR1 reads SEHNR; CDR2 reads FQNEAQ (reference sequence). CDR3 nucleotide sequence: TGTGCCAGCAGCTCCCCCCAGGCCCAGTACTTC. It specifies CASSSPQAQYF. Drawing the rest from reference TRBV7-9 and TRBJ2-5, the complete variable domain is DTGVSQNPRHKITKRGQNVTFRCDPISEHNRLYWYRQTLGQGPEFLTYFQNEAQLEKSRLLSDRFSAERPKGSFSTLEIQRTEQGDSAMYLCASSSPQAQYFGPGTRLLVL.

The chain couples TRBV6-1 to TRBJ2-2; 7 bases align to TRBD2. The germline V gene encodes CDR1 MNHNS and CDR2 SASEGT. J lost 3 bases, V lost 8 bases, and 9 bases had no gene match. The CDR3 extends over 15 amino acids. CDR3 protein: CASPLAEGYTGELFF. The CDR3 bases are TGTGCCAGCCCCCTAGCGGAGGGGTACACCGGGGAGCTGTTTTTT.

This clonotype was seen a handful of times. The CDR3, as DNA: TGTGCCACCAGCAGAGTACCAGGGCACAATGAGCAGTTCTTC. Translation: CATSRVPGHNEQFF. This chain connects TRBV15 to TRBJ2-1; maybe TRBD1 (5 bases). This CDR3 comprises 14 residues. Trimming pared 1 base from V and 5 bases from J, leaving 9 bases between. The V gene's germline CDR1 is LNHNV and CDR2 YYDKDF (reference sequence). Supplemented by reference TRBV15 and TRBJ2-1, the full variable domain reads DAMVIQNPRYQVTQFGKPVTLSCSQTLNHNVMYWYQQKSSQAPKLLFHYYDKDFNNEADTPDNFQSRRPNTSFCFLDIRSPGLGDTAMYLCATSRVPGHNEQFFGPGTRLTVL.

This clonotype was recorded a few times. The J gene is TRBJ1-4, the V gene TRBV10-3; D is perhaps TRBD1 (6 bases). The CDR3 loop spans 16 amino acids. Germline assignment: CDR1 ENHRY and CDR2 SYGVKD. Trimming shortened V by 3 bases and J by 10 bases, and 21 bases separated the two germline ends. The CDR3 nucleotides read TGTGCCATCAGTGAACTACATGGGGGCCCGACGGTAAAACTGTTTTTT. Its protein product is CAISELHGGPTVKLFF.

V gene TRBV12-3 or TRBV12-4 combines with J gene TRBJ2-7, with 9 bases aligning to TRBD1. The CDR3 spans 13 residues. The junction had 5 bases not matched to a gene; V was cut back by 6 bases and J by 5 bases. The CDR3 nucleotides are TGTGCCAGCAGCCCGGACAGGGGACACGAGCAGTACTTC. It yields the protein CASSPDRGHEQYF.

The chain combines TRBV25-1 with TRBJ2-7; 7 nucleotides align to TRBD1. Germline V gene lookup returns CDR1 MGHDK and CDR2 SYGVNS. Unmatched junction bases numbered 18, after V lost 1 base and J lost 3 bases. The CDR3 totals 19 residues. The CDR3 nucleotides read TGTGCCAGCAGTGAATCCCCCGCGACAGGGACGTTATCTTACTACGAGCAGTACTTC. Residues: CASSESPATGTLSYYEQYF.

This clonotype was found a few times. This sequence joins TRBV12-3 or TRBV12-4 and TRBJ2-1; TRBD2 agrees at 11 bases. Germline trimming cut 6 bases from V and 4 bases from J; bases unmatched to any gene: 5. This CDR3 is 15 amino acids long. The CDR3 sequence is CASSKVAGGYNEQFF. The CDR3 nucleotides read TGTGCCAGCAGCAAAGTAGCGGGGGGGTACAATGAGCAGTTCTTC.

This sequence joins TRBV7-9 and TRBJ2-2; D is ambiguous. V was trimmed by 7 bases and J by 2 bases, leaving 8 bases between them. The germline CDR1 and CDR2 sequences are SEHNR and FQNEAQ (reference sequence). CDR3 length equals 13 residues. CDR3 DNA sequence: TGTGCCAGCATCATACACAACACCGGGGAGCTGTTTTTT. Translation: CASIIHNTGELFF.

In this sample, this clonotype turned up many times. V usage is TRBV5-1 and J usage is TRBJ2-5; 7 bases line up with TRBD2. J was trimmed by 5 bases and V by 4 bases; bases with no gene match: 8. CDR3 length: 14 amino acids. Looked up from germline, CDR1 is SGHRS and CDR2 is YFSETQ. As DNA, the CDR3 is TGCGCCAGCAGCCCTCCGGGGAGGGTGGAGACCCAGTACTTC. Translation gives CASSPPGRVETQYF.